This T cell receptor beta chain comes out of a study of T cell repertoires in cytomegalovirus infection. Study at large: Signatures in public TCR beta sequences pointed to both CMV infection and matching HLA type. Whole-study results and caveats: The ex vivo response showed dominance by HLA-C-restricted CMV-specific TCR beta clonotypes. Cumulative public TCR beta family frequency identified CMV carriers with the relevant HLA.

The CDR3 consists of 15 residues. V was clipped by 1 base and J by 5 bases; unmatched bases: 6. CDR1 LGHNA and CDR2 YNFKEQ come from the germline V gene. This clonotype was seen more than once but under ten times. What it binds is unknown. Using its own MiXCR run on the reads, TCRdb lists one record per CDR3 protein. The sample lists some 300,000 distinct CDR3 sequences, roughly a sixth occurring once. This chain uses TRBV4-2 with TRBJ2-7; 9 nucleotides agree with TRBD1. Sequenced sample: PBMCs. This receptor was obtained from a human donor in good health (CMV status not recorded). Some clones in this sample may be carry-over from other donors' samples. DNA for the CDR3: TGTGCCAGCAGCCAAGGGGACAGGGAGTTTCACGAGCAGTACTTC. This sequence encodes CASSQGDREFHEQYF.